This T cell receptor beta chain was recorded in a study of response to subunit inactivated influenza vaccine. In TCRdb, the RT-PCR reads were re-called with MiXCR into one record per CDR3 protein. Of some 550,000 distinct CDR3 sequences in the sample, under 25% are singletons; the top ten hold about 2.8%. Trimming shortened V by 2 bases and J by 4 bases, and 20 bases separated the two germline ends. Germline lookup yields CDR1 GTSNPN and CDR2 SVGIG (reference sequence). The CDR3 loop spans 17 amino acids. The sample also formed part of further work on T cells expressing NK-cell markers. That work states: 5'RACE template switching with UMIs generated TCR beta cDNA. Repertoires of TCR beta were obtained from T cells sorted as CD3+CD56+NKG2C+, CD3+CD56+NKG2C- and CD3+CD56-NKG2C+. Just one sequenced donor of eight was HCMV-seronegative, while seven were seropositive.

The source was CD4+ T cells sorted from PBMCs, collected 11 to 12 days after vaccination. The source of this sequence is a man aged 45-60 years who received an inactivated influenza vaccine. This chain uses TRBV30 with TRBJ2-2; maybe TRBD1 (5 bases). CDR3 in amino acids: CAWSWRSTGLGTGELFF. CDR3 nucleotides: TGTGCCTGGAGTTGGCGTAGCACAGGTTTAGGCACCGGGGAGCTGTTTTTT.